The clone carrying this TCR beta chain was counted a single time. Sequencing was performed with immunoSEQ multiplex PCR; in TCRdb, only in-frame clones are kept and a portion is missing. The data contain 350,000 to 500,000 clones, 70% to 90% of them singletons. This entry is derived from a study of Ad26.COV2.S vaccination and SARS-CoV-2 variants. Study at large: Once or twice, 56 days apart, Ad26.COV2.S was delivered intramuscularly.

Treatment given: around 19 received Ad26.COV2.S at low or high dose, single or two shots; roughly five received placebo; per-sample allocation not given. Material that was analyzed had been drawn on day 63 after the first vaccine or placebo injection. What was given as vaccine was an Ad26 vector encoding Wuhan-strain SARS-CoV-2 spike. Per germline, CDR1 SGHAT and CDR2 FQNNGV. The CDR3 runs 13 residues. The V and J ends lost 2 bases and 7 bases respectively, with 12 bases between them. The clonotype comes from a person between 18 and 65 years old who received the Ad26.COV2.S COVID-19 vaccine or a placebo. The material sequenced was peripheral blood, taken in a trial of Ad26.COV2.S vaccine versus placebo. This chain connects TRBV11-2 to TRBJ2-7; D gene uncertain. The CDR3 protein is CASSLRLFREQYF. The DNA for the CDR3 is TGTGCCAGCAGCTTAAGACTCTTTCGTGAGCAGTACTTC.